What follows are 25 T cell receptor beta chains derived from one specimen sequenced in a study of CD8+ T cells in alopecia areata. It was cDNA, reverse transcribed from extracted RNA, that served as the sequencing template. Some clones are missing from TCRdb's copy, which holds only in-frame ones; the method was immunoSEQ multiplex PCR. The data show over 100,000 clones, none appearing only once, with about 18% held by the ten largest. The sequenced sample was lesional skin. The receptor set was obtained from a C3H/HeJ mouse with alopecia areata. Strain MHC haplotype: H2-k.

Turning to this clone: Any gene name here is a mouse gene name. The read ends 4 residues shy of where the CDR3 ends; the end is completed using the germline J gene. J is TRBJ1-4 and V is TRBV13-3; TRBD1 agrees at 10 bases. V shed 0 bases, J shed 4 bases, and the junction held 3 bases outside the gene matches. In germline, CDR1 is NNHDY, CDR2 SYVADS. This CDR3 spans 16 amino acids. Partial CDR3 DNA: TGTGCCAGCAGTGATGCGGACAGGGGGGGCAACGAA. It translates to CASSDADRGGNE. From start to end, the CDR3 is CASSDADRGGNERLFF. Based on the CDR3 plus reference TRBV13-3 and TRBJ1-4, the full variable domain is EAAVTQSPRSKVAVTGGKVTLSCHQTNNHDYMYWYRQDTGHGLRLIHYSYVADSTEKGDIPDGYKASRPSQENFSLILELASLSQTAVYFCASSDADRGGNERLFFGHGTKLSVL.

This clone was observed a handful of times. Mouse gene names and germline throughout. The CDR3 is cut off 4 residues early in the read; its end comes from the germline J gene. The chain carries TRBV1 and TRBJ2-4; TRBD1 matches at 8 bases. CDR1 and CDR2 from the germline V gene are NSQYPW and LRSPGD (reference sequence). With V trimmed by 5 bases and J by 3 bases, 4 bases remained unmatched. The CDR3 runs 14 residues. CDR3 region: CTCSPGQGQNTLYF. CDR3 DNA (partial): TGCACCTGCAGTCCCGGACAGGGCCAAAAC.

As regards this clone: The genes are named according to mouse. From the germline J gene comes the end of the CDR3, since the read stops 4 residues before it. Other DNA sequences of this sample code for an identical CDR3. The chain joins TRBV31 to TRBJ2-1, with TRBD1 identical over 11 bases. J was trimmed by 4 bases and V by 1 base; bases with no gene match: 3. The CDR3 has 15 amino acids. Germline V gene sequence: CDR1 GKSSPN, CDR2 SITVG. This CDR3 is CAWSPGTGGYAEQFF. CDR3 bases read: TGTGCCTGGAGTCCTGGGACAGGGGGATATGCT.

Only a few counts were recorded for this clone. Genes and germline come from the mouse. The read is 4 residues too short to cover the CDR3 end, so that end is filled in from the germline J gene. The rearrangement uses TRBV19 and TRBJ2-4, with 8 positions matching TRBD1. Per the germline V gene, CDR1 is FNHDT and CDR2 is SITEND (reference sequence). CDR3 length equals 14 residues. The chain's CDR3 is CASSSGTGKNTLYF. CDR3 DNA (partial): TGTGCCAGCAGTTCGGGGACAGGAAAAAAC.

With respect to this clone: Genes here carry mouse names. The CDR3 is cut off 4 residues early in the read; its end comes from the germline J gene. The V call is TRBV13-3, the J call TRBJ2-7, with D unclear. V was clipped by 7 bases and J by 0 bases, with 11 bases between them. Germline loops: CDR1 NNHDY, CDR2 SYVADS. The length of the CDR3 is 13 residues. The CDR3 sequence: CASSAQSSYEQYF. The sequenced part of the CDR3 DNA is TGTGCCAGCTCTGCGCAAAGCTCCTAT.

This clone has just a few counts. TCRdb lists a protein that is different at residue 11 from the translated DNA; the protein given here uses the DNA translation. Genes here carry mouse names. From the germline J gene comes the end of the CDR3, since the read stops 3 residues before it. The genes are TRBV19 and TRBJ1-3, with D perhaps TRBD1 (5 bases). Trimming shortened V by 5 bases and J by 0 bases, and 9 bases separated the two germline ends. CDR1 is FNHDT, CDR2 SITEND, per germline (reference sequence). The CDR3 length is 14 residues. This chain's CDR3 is CASSHRYSGNTLYF. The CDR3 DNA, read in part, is TGTGCCAGCAGCCACAGGTATTCTGGAAATACG.

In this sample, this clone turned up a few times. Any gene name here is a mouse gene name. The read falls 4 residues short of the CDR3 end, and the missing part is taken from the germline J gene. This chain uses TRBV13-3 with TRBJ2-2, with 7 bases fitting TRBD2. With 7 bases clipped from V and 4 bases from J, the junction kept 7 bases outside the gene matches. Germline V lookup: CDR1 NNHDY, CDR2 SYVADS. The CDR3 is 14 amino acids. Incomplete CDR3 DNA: TGTGCCAGCTCACTCTGGGGGTCCACCGGG. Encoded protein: CASSLWGSTG. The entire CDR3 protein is CASSLWGSTGQLYF.

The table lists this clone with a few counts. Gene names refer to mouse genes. The CDR3 bases that were read are TGCACCTGCAGTGCAGATACAGGGGGGGGGAACTATGCT. Its translation: CTCSADTGGGNYA. The whole CDR3 sequence is CTCSADTGGGNYAEQFF. The genes are TRBV1 and TRBJ2-1; D is possibly TRBD1 (8 bases). The read finishes 4 residues shy of the CDR3 end, and the germline J gene is used to complete it. Germline V gene lookup returns CDR1 NSQYPW and CDR2 LRSPGD (reference sequence). CDR3 length equals 17 residues. V was shortened by 0 bases and J by 1 base, with 13 bases between the two germline ends.

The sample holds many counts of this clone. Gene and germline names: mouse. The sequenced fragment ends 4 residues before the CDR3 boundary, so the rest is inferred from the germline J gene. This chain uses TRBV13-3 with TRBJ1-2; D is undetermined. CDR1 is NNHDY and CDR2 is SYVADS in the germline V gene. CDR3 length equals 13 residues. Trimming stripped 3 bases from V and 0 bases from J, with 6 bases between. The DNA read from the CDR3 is TGTGCCAGCAGTGTGGACTCAAACTCC. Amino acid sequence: CASSVDSNS. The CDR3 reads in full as CASSVDSNSDYTF.

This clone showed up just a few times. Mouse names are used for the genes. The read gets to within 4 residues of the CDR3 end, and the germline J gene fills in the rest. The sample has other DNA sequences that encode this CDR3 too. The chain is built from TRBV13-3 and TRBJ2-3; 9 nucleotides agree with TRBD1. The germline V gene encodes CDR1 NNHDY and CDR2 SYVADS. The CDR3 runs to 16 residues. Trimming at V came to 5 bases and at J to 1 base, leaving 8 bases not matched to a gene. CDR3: CASSDTGGRGAETLYF. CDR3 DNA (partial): TGTGCCAGCAGCGATACAGGGGGCCGTGGTGCAGAA.

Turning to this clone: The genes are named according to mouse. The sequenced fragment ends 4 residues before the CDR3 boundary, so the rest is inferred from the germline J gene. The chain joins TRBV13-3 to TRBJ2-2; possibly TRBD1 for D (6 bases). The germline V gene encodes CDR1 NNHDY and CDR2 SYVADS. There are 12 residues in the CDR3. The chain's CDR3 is CASSSGTGQLYF. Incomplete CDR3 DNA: TGTGCCAGCAGTTCCGGGACAGGG. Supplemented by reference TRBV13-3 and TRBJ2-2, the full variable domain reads EAAVTQSPRSKVAVTGGKVTLSCHQTNNHDYMYWYRQDTGHGLRLIHYSYVADSTEKGDIPDGYKASRPSQENFSLILELASLSQTAVYFCASSSGTGQLYFGEGSKLTVL.

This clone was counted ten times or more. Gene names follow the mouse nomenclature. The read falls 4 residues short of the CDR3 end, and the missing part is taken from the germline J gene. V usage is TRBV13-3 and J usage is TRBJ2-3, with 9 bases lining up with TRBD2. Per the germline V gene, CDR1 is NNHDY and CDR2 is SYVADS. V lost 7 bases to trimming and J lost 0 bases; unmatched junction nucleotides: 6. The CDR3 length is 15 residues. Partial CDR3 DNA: TGTGCCAGCTTATCGACTGGGGGTAGTGCAGAA. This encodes CASLSTGGSAE. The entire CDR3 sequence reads CASLSTGGSAETLYF.

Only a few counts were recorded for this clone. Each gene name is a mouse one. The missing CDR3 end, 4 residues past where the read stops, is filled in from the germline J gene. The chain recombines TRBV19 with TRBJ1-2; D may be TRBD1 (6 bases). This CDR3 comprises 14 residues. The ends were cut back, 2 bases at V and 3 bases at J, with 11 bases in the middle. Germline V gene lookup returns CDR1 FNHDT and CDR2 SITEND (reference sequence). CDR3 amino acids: CASSILPGDSDYTF. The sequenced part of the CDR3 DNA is TGTGCCAGCAGTATCCTCCCAGGGGACTCC.

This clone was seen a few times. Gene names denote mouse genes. The CDR3 here is CASSDRDTYYEQYF. Partial CDR3 DNA: TGTGCCAGCAGTGACCGGGACACATACTAT. V and J are TRBV13-3 and TRBJ2-7, with a weak D call TRBD1 (6 bases). The read gets to within 4 residues of the CDR3 end, and the germline J gene fills in the rest. CDR1 and CDR2 (germline): NNHDY, SYVADS. Trimming shortened V by 2 bases and J by 3 bases, and 12 bases separated the two germline ends. This CDR3 is 14 amino acids long.

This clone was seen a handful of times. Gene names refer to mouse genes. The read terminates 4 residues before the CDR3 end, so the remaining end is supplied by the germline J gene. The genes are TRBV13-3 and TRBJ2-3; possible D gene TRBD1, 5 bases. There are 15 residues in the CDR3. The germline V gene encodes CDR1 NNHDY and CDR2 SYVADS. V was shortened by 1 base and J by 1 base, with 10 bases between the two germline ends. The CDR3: CASSDTRVGAETLYF. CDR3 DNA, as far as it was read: TGTGCCAGCAGTGATACCAGGGTAGGTGCAGAA.

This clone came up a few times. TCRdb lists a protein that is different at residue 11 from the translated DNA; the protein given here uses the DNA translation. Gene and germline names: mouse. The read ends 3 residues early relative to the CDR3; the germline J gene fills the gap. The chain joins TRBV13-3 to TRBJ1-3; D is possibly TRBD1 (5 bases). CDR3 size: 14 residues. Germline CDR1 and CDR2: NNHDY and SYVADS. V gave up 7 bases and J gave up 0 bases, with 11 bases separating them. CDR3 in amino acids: CASAKGDSGNTLYF. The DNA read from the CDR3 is TGTGCCAGCGCGAAAGGGGATTCTGGAAATACG.

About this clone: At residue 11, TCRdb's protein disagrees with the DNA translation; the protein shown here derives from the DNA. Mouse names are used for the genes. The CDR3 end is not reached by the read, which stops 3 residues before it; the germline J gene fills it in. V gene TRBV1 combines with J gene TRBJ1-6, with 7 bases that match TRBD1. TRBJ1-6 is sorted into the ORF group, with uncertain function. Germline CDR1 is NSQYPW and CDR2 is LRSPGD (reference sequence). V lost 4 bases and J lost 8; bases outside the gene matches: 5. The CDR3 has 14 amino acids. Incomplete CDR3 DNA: TGCACCTGCAGTGTGGGACAGTTCCATTCGCCC. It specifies CTCSVGQFHSP. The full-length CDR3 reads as CTCSVGQFHSPLYF.

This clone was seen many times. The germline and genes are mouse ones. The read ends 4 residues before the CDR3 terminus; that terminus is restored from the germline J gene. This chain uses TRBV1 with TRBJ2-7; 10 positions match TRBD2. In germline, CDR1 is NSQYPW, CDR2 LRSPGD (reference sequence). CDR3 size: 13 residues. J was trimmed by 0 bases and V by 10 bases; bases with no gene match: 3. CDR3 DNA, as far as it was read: TGCACCTCGACTGGGGGGAGCTCCTAT. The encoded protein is CTSTGGSSY. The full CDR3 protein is CTSTGGSSYEQYF.

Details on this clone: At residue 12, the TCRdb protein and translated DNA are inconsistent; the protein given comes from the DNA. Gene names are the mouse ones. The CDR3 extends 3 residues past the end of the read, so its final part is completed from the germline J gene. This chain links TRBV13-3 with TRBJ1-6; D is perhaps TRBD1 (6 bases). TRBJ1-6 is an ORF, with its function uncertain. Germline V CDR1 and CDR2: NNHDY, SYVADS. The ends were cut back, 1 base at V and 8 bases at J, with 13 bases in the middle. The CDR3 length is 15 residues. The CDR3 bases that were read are TGTGCCAGCAGTGATCTACAGGGTTTTGATTCGCCC. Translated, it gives CASSDLQGFDSP. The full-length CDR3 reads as CASSDLQGFDSPLYF.

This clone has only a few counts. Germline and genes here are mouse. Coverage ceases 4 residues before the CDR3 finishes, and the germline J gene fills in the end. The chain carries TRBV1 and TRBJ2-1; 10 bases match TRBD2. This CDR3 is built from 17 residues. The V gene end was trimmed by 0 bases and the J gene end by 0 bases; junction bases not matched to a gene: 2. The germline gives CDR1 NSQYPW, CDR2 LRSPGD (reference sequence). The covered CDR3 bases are TGCACCTGCAGTGCAGAAACTGGGGGGGATAACTATGCT. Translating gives CTCSAETGGDNYA. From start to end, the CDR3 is CTCSAETGGDNYAEQFF.

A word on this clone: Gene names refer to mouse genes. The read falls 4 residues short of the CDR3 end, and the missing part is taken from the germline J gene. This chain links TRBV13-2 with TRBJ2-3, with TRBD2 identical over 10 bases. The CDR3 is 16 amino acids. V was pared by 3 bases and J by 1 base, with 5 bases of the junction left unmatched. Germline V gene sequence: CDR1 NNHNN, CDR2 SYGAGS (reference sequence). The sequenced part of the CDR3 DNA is TGTGCCAGCGGTGGTCTGGGGGGGCGCGGTGCAGAA. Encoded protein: CASGGLGGRGAE. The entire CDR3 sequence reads CASGGLGGRGAETLYF.

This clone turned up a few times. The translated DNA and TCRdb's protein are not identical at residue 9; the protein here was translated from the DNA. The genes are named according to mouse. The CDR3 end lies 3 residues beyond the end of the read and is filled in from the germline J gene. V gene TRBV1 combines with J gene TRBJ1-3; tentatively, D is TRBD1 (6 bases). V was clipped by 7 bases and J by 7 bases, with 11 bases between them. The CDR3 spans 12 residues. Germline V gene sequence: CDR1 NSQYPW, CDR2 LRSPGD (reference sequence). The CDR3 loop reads CTCKNQGNTLYF. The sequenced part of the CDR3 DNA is TGCACCTGCAAAAACCAGGGGAATACG.

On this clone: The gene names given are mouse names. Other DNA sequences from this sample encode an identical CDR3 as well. The CDR3 DNA, read in part, is TGTGCCAGCAGCCGAGACTGGGGGGGTAACTATGCT. This codes for CASSRDWGGNYA. In full, the CDR3 reads CASSRDWGGNYAEQFF. The chain employs TRBV19 and TRBJ2-1; 11 nucleotides match TRBD2. Sequencing ends 4 residues short of the CDR3 end; the germline J gene provides the rest. Germline V CDR1 and CDR2: FNHDT, SITEND (reference sequence). Unmatched junction bases numbered 4, after V lost 5 bases and J lost 0 bases. This CDR3 is built from 16 residues. The full variable domain, rest sourced from reference TRBV19 and TRBJ2-1, is GGIITQTPKFLIGQEGQKLTLKCQQNFNHDTMYWYRQDSGKGLRLIYYSITENDLQKGDLSEGYDASREKKSSFSLTVTSAQKNEMAVFLCASSRDWGGNYAEQFFGPGTRLTVL.

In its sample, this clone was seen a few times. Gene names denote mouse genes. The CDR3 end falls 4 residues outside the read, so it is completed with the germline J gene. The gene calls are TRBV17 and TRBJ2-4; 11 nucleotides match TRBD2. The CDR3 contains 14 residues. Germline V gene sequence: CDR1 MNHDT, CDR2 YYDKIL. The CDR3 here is CASSTGTGGNTLYF. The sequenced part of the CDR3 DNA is TGTGCTAGCAGTACCGGGACTGGGGGAAAC.

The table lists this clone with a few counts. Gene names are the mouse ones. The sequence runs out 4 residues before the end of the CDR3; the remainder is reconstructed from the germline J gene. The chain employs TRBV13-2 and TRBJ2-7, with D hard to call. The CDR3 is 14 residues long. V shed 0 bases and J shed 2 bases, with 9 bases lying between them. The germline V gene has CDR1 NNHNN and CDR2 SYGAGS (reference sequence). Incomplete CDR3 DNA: TGTGCCAGCGGTGATGCTGCTGGTCCCTAT. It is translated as CASGDAAGPY. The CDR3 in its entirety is CASGDAAGPYEQYF.